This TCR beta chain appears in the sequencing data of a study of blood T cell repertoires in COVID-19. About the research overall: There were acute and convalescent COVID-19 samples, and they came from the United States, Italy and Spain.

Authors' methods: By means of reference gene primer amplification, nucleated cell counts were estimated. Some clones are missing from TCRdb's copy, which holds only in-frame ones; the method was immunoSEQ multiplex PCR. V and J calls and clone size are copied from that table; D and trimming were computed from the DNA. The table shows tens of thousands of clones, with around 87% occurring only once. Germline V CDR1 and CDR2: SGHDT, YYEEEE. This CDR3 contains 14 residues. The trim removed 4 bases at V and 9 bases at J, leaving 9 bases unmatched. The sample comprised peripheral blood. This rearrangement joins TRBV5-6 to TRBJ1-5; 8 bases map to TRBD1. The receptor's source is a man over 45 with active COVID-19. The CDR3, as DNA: TGTGCCAGCAGCCCCGGACAGGGAGATCGGCCCCAGCATTTT. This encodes CASSPGQGDRPQHF. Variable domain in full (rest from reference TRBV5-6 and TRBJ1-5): DAGVTQSPTHLIKTRGQQVTLRCSPKSGHDTVSWYQQALGQGPQFIFQYYEEEERQRGNFPDRFSGHQFPNYSSELNVNALLLGDSALYLCASSPGQGDRPQHFGDGTRLSIL.